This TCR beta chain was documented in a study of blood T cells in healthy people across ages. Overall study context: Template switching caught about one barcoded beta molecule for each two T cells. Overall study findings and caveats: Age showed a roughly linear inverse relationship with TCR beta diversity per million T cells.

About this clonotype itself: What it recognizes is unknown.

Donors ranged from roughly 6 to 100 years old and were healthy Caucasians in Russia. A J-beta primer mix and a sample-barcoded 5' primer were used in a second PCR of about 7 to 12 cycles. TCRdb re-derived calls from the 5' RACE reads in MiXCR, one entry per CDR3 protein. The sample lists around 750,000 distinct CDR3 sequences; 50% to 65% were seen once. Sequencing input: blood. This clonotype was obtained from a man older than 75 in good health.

The CDR3: CSAGAGFYEQYF. CDR3 bases: TGCAGTGCCGGAGCGGGATTCTACGAGCAGTACTTC. The V call is TRBV20-1, the J call TRBJ2-7, with 7 bases lining up with TRBD2. V dropped 6 bases and J dropped 3; count of bases not matched to a gene: 5. The CDR3 contains 12 residues. The germline CDR1 and CDR2 sequences are DFQATT and SNEGSKA (reference sequence).